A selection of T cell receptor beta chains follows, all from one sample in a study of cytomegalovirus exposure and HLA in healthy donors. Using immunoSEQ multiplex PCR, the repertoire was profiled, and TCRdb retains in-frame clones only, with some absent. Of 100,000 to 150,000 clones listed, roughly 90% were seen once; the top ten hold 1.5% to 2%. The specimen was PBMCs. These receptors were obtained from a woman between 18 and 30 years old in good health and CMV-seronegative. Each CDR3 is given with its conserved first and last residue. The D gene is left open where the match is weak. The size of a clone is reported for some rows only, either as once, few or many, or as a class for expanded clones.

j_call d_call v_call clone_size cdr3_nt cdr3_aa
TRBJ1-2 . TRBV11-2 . TGTGCCAGCAGCTTATATTCGGGGGTGGAGGGTGGCTACACCTTC CASSLYSGVEGGYTF
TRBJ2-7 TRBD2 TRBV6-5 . TGTGCCAGCCGCGGTAGCGGGAGGTCTTTTTACGAGCAGTACTTC CASRGSGRSFYEQYF
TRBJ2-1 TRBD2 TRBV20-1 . TGCAGTGCTAGTAGGACTAGTCATAAGTTCTTC CSASRTSHKFF
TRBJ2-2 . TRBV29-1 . TGCAGCGTTGAAGGGGGAACTGTAGCCCCGGGGACCGGGGAGCTGTTTTTT CSVEGGTVAPGTGELFF
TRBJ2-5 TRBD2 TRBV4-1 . TGCGCCAGCAGCCAGAAAAGACTAGCGGGGGGCTCCCAAGAGACCCAGTACTTC CASSQKRLAGGSQETQYF
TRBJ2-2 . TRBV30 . TGTGCCTGGACCCAAACAGGAGGGGGCCCAACCGGGGAGCTGTTTTTT CAWTQTGGGPTGELFF
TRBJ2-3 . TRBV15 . TGTGCCACCAGCAGTTCCAGCGGTCACACAGATACGCAGTATTTT CATSSSSGHTDTQYF
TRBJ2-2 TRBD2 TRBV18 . TGTGCCAGCTCACCATTGAGCGGGAGTTCCGCCGGGGAGCTGTTTTTT CASSPLSGSSAGELFF
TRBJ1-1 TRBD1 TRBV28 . TGTGCCAGCATCGGGACAGGGTCAGAGAACACTGAAGCTTTCTTT CASIGTGSENTEAFF
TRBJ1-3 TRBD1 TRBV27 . TGTGCCAGCAGAGACCCGGGACAGGACGGGGGAAACACCATATATTTT CASRDPGQDGGNTIYF
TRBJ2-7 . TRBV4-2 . TGTGCCAGCAGCCAAGACCAAGGGGGTGGTAGGGAGCAGTACTTC CASSQDQGGGREQYF
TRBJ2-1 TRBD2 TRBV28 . TGTGCCAGCAGCCGCCCCCCGGGAGGCAATGAGCAGTTCTTC CASSRPPGGNEQFF
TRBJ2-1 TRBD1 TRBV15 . TGTGCCACCTTTTTTAGGGGGCTAGGAAGCAATGAGCAGTTCTTC CATFFRGLGSNEQFF
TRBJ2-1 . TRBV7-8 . TGTGCCAGCAGCTTACCCTTAGATGAGCAGTTCTTC CASSLPLDEQFF
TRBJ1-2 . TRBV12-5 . TGTGCTAGTGGTTTGGTCAGTCCCTATGGCTACACCTTC CASGLVSPYGYTF
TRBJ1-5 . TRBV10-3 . TGTGCCATCAGTGATGCCCCGGGGGGCAATCAGCCCCAGCATTTT CAISDAPGGNQPQHF
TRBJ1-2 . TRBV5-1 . TGCGCCAGCAGCCAAGAATCCGGGAACTATGGCTACACCTTC CASSQESGNYGYTF
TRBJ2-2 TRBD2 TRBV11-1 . TGTGCCAGCAGACCTGGACTAGCGGGTTGGGCCGGGGAGCTGTTTTTT CASRPGLAGWAGELFF
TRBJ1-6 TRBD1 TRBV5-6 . TGTGCCAGCAGCTCGCGGACAGGGGAATCCTATAATTCACCCCTCCACTTT CASSSRTGESYNSPLHF
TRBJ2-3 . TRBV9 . TGTGCCAGCAGCGTAGAGGGGGAGGGCCTGGGTACAGATACGCAGTATTTT CASSVEGEGLGTDTQYF
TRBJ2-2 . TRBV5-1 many TGCGCCAGCAGCTTGGATAGTGGTTTTGTGTTTTTT CASSLDSGFVFF
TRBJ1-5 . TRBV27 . TGTGCCAGCAGTTTGCGCGGCAATCAGCCCCAGCATTTT CASSLRGNQPQHF
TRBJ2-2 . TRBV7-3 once TGTGCCAGCAGACAGGGCCCCGCGAACACCGGGGAGCTGTTTTTT CASRQGPANTGELFF
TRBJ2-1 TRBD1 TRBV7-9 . TGTGCCAGCAGCTTACCGGGACAGGGACAGGGTGAGCAGTTCTTC CASSLPGQGQGEQFF
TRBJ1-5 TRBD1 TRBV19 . TGTGCCAGTACCCCGGGACAGGTTTATAGCAATCAGCCCCAGCATTTT CASTPGQVYSNQPQHF
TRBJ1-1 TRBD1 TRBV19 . TGTGCCAGTAGTAGCTCCCCGGGACAGATCCTAGCTTTCTTT CASSSSPGQILAFF
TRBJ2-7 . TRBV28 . TGTGCCAGCAGTCCCTGGAGGGCTCAAGTCTACGAGCAGTACTTC CASSPWRAQVYEQYF
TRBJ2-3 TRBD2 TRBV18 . TGTGCCAGCTCACCAAATCAGCGGGAGATCACAGATACGCAGTATTTT CASSPNQREITDTQYF
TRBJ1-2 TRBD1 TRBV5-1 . TGCGCCAGCAGCTTGGGCGACAGGGGAGACGGCTACACCTTC CASSLGDRGDGYTF
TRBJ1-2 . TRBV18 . TGTGCCAGCTCACCGTATGACGGCAGGGAAGGCTACACCTTC CASSPYDGREGYTF
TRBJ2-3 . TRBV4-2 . TGTGCCAGCAGCCAAGATTTGGACTGGGCTACGCAGTATTTT CASSQDLDWATQYF
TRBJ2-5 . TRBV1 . TGCACCAGCAGTGGGGGAGGGGAAGAGACCCAGTACTTC CTSSGGGEETQYF
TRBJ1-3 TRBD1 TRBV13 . TGTGCCAGCAGCTCCGCCGGGACAGGAGAAAACACCATATATTTT CASSSAGTGENTIYF
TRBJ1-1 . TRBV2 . TGTGCCAGCAGGTTTTCTGTGTCGACTGAAGCTTTCTTT CASRFSVSTEAFF
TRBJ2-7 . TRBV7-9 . TGTGCCAGCAGCATAGACAGCTACGAGCAGTACTTC CASSIDSYEQYF
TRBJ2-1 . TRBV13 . TGTGCCAGCAGCTCACAGGGATACAATGAGCAGTTCTTC CASSSQGYNEQFF
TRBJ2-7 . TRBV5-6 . TGTGCCAGCAGCTTTAGTAGCGGATACGAGCAGTACTTC CASSFSSGYEQYF
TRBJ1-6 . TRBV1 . TGCACCAGCAGCCCATACAGGGGAACCTCCTATAATTCACCCCTCCACTTT CTSSPYRGTSYNSPLHF
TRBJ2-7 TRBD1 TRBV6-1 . TGTGCCAGCAGTGAGTTCGGGACAGGGGTGTACGAGCAGTACTTC CASSEFGTGVYEQYF
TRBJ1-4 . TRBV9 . TGTGCCAGCAGCGCCGGCGGGGGCGGATATGAAAAACTGTTTTTT CASSAGGGGYEKLFF
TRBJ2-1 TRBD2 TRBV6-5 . TGTGCCAGCAGTTTAGCGGGGGGGCCTGATGAGCAGTTCTTC CASSLAGGPDEQFF
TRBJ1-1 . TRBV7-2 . TGTGCCAGCAGCTTATCAATGAACACTGAAGCTTTCTTT CASSLSMNTEAFF
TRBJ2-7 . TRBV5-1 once TGCGCCAGCAGCTTGGCCGGGGCCAGGGGCTACGAGCAGTACTTC CASSLAGARGYEQYF
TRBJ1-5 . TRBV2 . TGTGCCAGCAGTTCAGGCTTTAATCAGCCCCAGCATTTT CASSSGFNQPQHF
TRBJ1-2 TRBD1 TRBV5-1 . TGCGCCAGCAGCTTGGCCCAAGGGACAGGGTATGGCTACACCTTC CASSLAQGTGYGYTF
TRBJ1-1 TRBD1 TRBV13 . TGTGCCAGCAGCCCCCAGGGACAGGGGAGGGACACTGAAGCTTTCTTT CASSPQGQGRDTEAFF
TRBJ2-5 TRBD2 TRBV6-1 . TGTGCCAGCAGTGAAGGTGTGGGACTAGCGGGGGATGGAGAGTACTTC CASSEGVGLAGDGEYF
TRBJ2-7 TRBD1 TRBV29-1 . TGCAGCGTCCTGATAACCCGGACCGGGACAGGGGGATACGAGCAGTACTTC CSVLITRTGTGGYEQYF
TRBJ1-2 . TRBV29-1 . TGCAGCGTTGAAGATCGGGCAGGGGTTCACTATGGCTACACCTTC CSVEDRAGVHYGYTF
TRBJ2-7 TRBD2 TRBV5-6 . TGTGCCAGCAGGGACGGACTAGCGGTGGGTGGGCAGTACTTC CASRDGLAVGGQYF
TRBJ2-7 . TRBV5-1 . TGCGCCAGCAGCCGGGAGCTGGGTTCCTACGAGCAGTACTTC CASSRELGSYEQYF
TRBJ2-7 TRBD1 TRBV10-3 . TGTGCCATCAGTGACGACAGGGGCTCCTACGAGCAGTACTTC CAISDDRGSYEQYF
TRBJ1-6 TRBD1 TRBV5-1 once TGCGCCAGCGAGCCGGGACAGGGACATTCACCCCTCCACTTT CASEPGQGHSPLHF
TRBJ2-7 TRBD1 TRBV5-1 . TGCGCCAGCAGCGTCGACAGGGCCTACGAGCAGTACTTC CASSVDRAYEQYF
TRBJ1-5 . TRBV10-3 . TGTGCCATCAGTGAGTCAACAGGGTTTGGCAATCAGCCCCAGCATTTT CAISESTGFGNQPQHF
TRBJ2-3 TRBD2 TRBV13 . TGTGCCAGCAGCACCCCTAGCGGGATGTTCGCGGATACGCAGTATTTT CASSTPSGMFADTQYF